The source of this T cell receptor (beta chain) is a study of chronic HIV infection and antiretroviral therapy. Germline V gene lookup returns CDR1 MRHNA and CDR2 SNTAGT. The CDR3 runs 14 residues. Trimming took 3 bases from V and 4 from J; bases not matched to a gene: 4. TCRdb fed the 5' RACE reads into MiXCR, producing one record per CDR3 protein. The sample includes about 38,000 distinct CDR3 sequences, roughly 8.8% of them seen just once. This clonotype occurred many times. This sequence was found in an adult who had HIV and had not received antiretroviral therapy, or was an uninfected healthy control (not recorded which). Specimen: peripheral blood. The gene calls are TRBV6-4 and TRBJ2-3; 7 bases are a match to TRBD2. The CDR3 sequence: CASSEGGSADTQYF. The CDR3 DNA reads as TGTGCCAGCAGTGAAGGCGGGAGCGCAGATACGCAGTATTTT.